This section outlines one TCR beta chain sequence together with its context. Antigen: not known. This CDR3 is also generated by other DNA sequences in the sample. These data belong to a study of shared clonotypes between healthy human individuals. Study-wide context: A couple of women and a few men aged 18 to 49 made up the donors.

The assay used deep level. When replicate PCRs were run on unsorted PBMC, they used approximately 300 ng DNA, some 33,000 T cell genomes. The repertoire was sequenced with immunoSEQ multiplex PCR; TCRdb's copy has only in-frame clones and lacks some. The table shows hundreds of thousands of clones, with around 79% occurring only once. Study outcomes and limitations: Among donors, the sharing of clonotypes was expected to be influenced by sequencing depth.

The CDR3 runs 11 residues. Germline CDR1 is SQVTM and CDR2 is ANQGSEA. The V end lost 6 bases, the J end lost 2 bases, and 6 bases lay between the germline ends. The sample consisted of PBMCs. The V call is TRBV29-1, the J call TRBJ2-3; D gene unclear. The receptor comes from a woman aged 40 to 55 in good health. Some clones in this sample may be carry-over from other donors' samples. The CDR3: CSVNPTDTQYF. The CDR3, as DNA: TGCAGCGTGAATCCCACAGATACGCAGTATTTT.